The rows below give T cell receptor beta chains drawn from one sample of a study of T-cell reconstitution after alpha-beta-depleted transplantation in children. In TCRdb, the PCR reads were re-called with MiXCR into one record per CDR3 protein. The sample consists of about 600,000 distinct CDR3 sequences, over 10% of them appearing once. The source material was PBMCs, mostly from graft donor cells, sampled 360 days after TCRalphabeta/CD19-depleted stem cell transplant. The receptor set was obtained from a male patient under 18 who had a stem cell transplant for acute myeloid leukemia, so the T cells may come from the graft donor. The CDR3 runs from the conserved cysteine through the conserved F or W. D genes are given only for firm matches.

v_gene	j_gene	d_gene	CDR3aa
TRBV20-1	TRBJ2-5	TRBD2	CSARDRDYRGSQETQYF
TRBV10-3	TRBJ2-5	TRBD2	CAISEWAGAETQYF
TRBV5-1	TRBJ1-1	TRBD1	CASRSGYEGALRALAFF
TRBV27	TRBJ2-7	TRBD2	CASRNQGLFSEQYF
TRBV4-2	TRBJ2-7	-	CASSHGRATPYEQYF
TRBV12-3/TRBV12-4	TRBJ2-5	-	CASRGSHLGTQYF
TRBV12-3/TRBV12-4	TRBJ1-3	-	CASRLTASSGNTIYF
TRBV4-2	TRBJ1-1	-	CASSQEERPNTEAFF
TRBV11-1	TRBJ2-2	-	CASSQTTGELFF
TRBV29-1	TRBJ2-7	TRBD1	CSVGQGRIYEQYF